This TCR beta chain was identified in a study of blood T cell repertoires in COVID-19 (dated by TCRdb to the early 2020s). Study-level background: Collaborator samples came from the United States, Italy and Spain and covered acute and convalescent phases of COVID-19. Sample metadata almost always included a de-identified subject ID, COVID-19 status, age in years and sex. The samples were drawn from two sources: the first 160 participants of the ongoing ImmuneRACE study, and 950 to 1,500 subjects contributed by 6 global collaborators. A freely available public database, intended as a resource for researchers studying the immune response to SARS-CoV-2, is where the repertoires were released. Deeply sampled blood TCRbeta repertoires from subjects exposed to, actively infected with, or recovered from COVID-19 were included in the dataset. The prospective study material was composed of cDNA or gDNA derived from T cells, B-cell-depleted T cells, or PBMCs. Where available, HLA class I and class II types were obtained from metadata supplied by the sample provider rather than from assay-based typing.

TCRbeta CDR3 regions were amplified from genomic DNA by means of the immunoSEQ Assay, a bias-controlled multiplex PCR. The published analysis was carried out like this. Nucleated cell counts per sample were estimated from amplification of reference gene primers within the assay. To quantify the absolute abundance of each unique TCRbeta CDR3 rearrangement, sequence reads were collapsed and filtered. For each sample, productive Simpson clonality was calculated by taking the square root of Simpson's diversity index across productive rearrangements. In its TCRdb copy, this immuneACCESS table keeps in-frame sequences only and misses some clones. Where compared with another copy, unresolved V genes explain less than half of these, and the others have no known cause. V and J calls and clone size are those listed in that table; D and trimming were worked out from the DNA. The sample profile shows roughly 18,000 clones; around 89% of them were found once. The ten biggest clones cover 7% to 8% of the sample.

Findings and caveats that apply to the study as a whole: The amount of clinical and demographic metadata varied by source and participant and was provided uncurated.

Including the terminal cysteine and phenylalanine, the CDR3 comprises 13 residues. Only the CDR3 portion is preserved as DNA: 39 bases, with reading frame beginning at the first base. V and J are truncated by 1 base and 5 bases respectively, leaving an intervening sequence of 8 bases. Sequences MDHEN (CDR1) and SYDVKM (CDR2) are obtained from the germline V gene. A remark on this clone: Its antigen specificity is not known. Qualities for individual bases were not recorded, and no much larger clone is one base off.

Collaborating institutions collected whole blood in K2EDTA tubes following their own protocols. For TCRbeta analysis, collaborators shipped samples in one of three forms: frozen whole blood, isolated PBMCs, or DNA extracted from either of those sample types. The source material was peripheral blood. This receptor was identified in an older woman with active COVID-19. The chain is made from TRBV28 and TRBJ2-5; possibly the D gene is TRBD1, per 5 matching bases. CDR3 region: CASSLSGWETQYF. The sequenced DNA is TGTGCCAGCAGTTTATCAGGGTGGGAGACCCAGTACTTC.